Described below is a single T cell receptor (beta chain) sequence and its context. The record originates from a study of blood T cell repertoires in COVID-19. Only in-frame clones appear in the TCRdb table, and some are missing; sequencing was by immunoSEQ multiplex PCR. Of 250,000 to 350,000 clones detected, around 87% appear once; the ten largest clones hold 2.1%. The germline gives CDR1 SGHAT, CDR2 FQNNGV. The CDR3 has 15 amino acids. Trimming took off 0 bases at V and 6 bases at J, with 15 bases between the two ends. Sequencing was performed on peripheral blood. This receptor was taken from a woman aged 25 to 39 who had recovered from COVID-19. The chain combines TRBV11-2 with TRBJ2-7; D perhaps matches TRBD1 (5 bases). CDR3 residues: CASSLDGADESEQYF. CDR3 in DNA: TGTGCCAGCAGCTTAGATGGGGCAGATGAGTCCGAGCAGTACTTC. Variable domain in full (rest from reference TRBV11-2 and TRBJ2-7): EAGVAQSPRYKIIEKRQSVAFWCNPISGHATLYWYQQILGQGPKLLIQFQNNGVVDDSQLPKDRFSAERLKGVDSTLKIQPAKLEDSAVYLCASSLDGADESEQYFGPGTRLTVT.